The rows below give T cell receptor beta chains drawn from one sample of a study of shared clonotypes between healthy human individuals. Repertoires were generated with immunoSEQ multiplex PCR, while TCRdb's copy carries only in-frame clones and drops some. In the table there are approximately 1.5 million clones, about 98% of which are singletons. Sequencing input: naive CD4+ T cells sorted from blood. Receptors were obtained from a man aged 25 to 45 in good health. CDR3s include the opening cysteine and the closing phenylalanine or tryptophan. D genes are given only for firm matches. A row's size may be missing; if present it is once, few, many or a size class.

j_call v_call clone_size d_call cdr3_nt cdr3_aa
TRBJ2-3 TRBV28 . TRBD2 TGTGCCAGCAGCCGGCTAGCGGGAGGGCCAGATACGCAGTATTTT CASSRLAGGPDTQYF
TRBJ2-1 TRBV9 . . TGTGCCAGCAGCGTAGCTACTAGCCGCTACAATGAGCAGTTCTTC CASSVATSRYNEQFF
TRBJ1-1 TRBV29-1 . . TGCAGCGTTAGTTATAGGACAGCGAACACTGAAGCTTTCTTT CSVSYRTANTEAFF
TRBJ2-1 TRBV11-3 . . TGTGCCAGCAGCTTCCGTAGCGGCTCCAATACAGAGCAGTTCTTC CASSFRSGSNTEQFF
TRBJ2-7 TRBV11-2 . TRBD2 TGTGCCAGCAGCTTATCATTACTAGCGGGAGGGCCGAGTAACGAGCAGTACTTC CASSLSLLAGGPSNEQYF
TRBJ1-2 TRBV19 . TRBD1 TGTGCCAGTAGTGCCCGGGACAGGGGTAACTATGGCTACACCTTC CASSARDRGNYGYTF
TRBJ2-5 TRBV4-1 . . TGCGCCAGCAGCCAAGGAGGGGCCAGGACGGGTTTGAAGACCCAGTACTTC CASSQGGARTGLKTQYF
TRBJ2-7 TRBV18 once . TGTGCCAGCTCCCCTGGCCCACGCGCCTACGAGCAGTACTTC CASSPGPRAYEQYF
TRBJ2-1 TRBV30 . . TGTGCCTGGAGCACCGGTAAATGGAACAATGAGCAGTTCTTC CAWSTGKWNNEQFF
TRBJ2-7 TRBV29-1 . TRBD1 TGCAGCGCGGGACAGGCAACGGGGCAGTACTTC CSAGQATGQYF
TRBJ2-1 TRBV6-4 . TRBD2 TGTGCCAGCAGTGTAGCGGGAGGAGTGTCTCATGAGCAGTTCTTC CASSVAGGVSHEQFF
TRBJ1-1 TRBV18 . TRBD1 TGTGCCAGCTCACAGGGGTACTCCGGACAGGGGAGAGAAGCTTTCTTT CASSQGYSGQGREAFF
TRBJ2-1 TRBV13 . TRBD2 TGTGCCAGCAGCTCGGGACTAGCGGTAAACAATGAGCAGTTCTTC CASSSGLAVNNEQFF
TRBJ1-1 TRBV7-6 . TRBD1 TGTGCCAGCAGCTTAGGGACAGGGGCCACTGAAGCTTTCTTT CASSLGTGATEAFF
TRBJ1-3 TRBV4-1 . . TGCGCCAGCAGCCAAGATCTAGGGTACGGAAACACCATATATTTT CASSQDLGYGNTIYF
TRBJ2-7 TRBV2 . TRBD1 TGTGCCAGCGGGGCTGGGACAGGGTTGGCCGAGCAGTACTTC CASGAGTGLAEQYF
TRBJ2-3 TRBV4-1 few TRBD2 TGCGCCAGCACCCCCTTTGGTAGCGGGAGTGCGCTAGAGACGGATACGCAGTATTTT CASTPFGSGSALETDTQYF
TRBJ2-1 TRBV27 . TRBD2 TGTGCCAGCCGACTCCTGGCTAGCGGGAGGCCTCGGCACAATGAGCAGTTCTTC CASRLLASGRPRHNEQFF
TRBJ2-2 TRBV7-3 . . TGTGCCAGCAGCTTAACCGGACGCGGGGAGCTGTTTTTT CASSLTGRGELFF
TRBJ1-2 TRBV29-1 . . TGCAGCGTTGAAATTTCAGGGGTGGGAGGCTACACCTTC CSVEISGVGGYTF
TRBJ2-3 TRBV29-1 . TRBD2 TGCAGCGTTGAAGAGATTAGGCGGGAGGCCCTTGGCGGTACGCAGTATTTT CSVEEIRREALGGTQYF
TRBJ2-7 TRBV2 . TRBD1 TGTGCCAGCAGGCTGGGACAGAACTACGAGCAGTACTTC CASRLGQNYEQYF
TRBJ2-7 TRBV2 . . TGTGCCAGCGGAAGAGTGAGGGGCCTAGCGACCTACGAGCAGTACTTC CASGRVRGLATYEQYF
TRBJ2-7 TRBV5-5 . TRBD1 TGTGCCAGCAGCCCCCTCGAGACAGGGTATTACCCCGAGCAGTACTTC CASSPLETGYYPEQYF
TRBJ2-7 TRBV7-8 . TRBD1 TGTGCCAGCAGCTCCCGACAGGGCACAGACAGCAACGAGCAGTACTTC CASSSRQGTDSNEQYF
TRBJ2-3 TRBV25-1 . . TGTGCCAGCTGCAATGACAGTTCAGATACGCAGTATTTT CASCNDSSDTQYF
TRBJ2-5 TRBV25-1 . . TGTGCCAGCAGTGAATGGTGGCGACAAGAGACCCAGTACTTC CASSEWWRQETQYF
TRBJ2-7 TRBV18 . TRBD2 TGTGCCAGCTCACCTTTAGCGGGAGCCGAGCAGTACTTC CASSPLAGAEQYF
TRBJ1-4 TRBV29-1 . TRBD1 TGCAGCGTTGGGACAGGGACTCTAAATGAAAAACTGTTTTTT CSVGTGTLNEKLFF
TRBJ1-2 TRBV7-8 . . TGTGCCAGCAGCTTAGGCACGGATTCCTATGGCTACACCTTC CASSLGTDSYGYTF
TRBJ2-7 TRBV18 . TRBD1 TGTGCCAGCTCCTTAGGACAGGGCACCTACGAGCAGTACTTC CASSLGQGTYEQYF
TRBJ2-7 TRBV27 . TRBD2 TGTGCCAGCAGTCCCTTGGCGGGAGGCCCCTACGAGCAGTACTTC CASSPLAGGPYEQYF
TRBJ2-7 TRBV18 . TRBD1 TGTGCCAGCTCACCCATCAGGACAGGGCACTACGAGCAGTACTTC CASSPIRTGHYEQYF
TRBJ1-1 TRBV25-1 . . TGTGCCAGCAGCTACAGAGCAAACACTGAAGCTTTCTTT CASSYRANTEAFF
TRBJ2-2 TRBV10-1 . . TGCGCCAGCAGTGAGTCGCTATGGAACACCGGGGAGCTGTTTTTT CASSESLWNTGELFF
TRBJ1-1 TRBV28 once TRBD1 TGTGCCAGCAGTGCGGGACAGGGCTTACTAGGAGCTTTCTTT CASSAGQGLLGAFF
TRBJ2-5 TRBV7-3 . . TGTGCCAGCAGCTTATTCGGAGCCGGGGAGACCCAGTACTTC CASSLFGAGETQYF
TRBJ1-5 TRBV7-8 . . TGTGCCAGCAGCTTACCACCTTATCAGCCCCAGCATTTT CASSLPPYQPQHF
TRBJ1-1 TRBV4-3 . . TGCGCCAGCAGCCAAGTAGTGGAGGGTTTGAACACTGAAGCTTTCTTT CASSQVVEGLNTEAFF